The subject of this entry is one T cell receptor beta chain. There is no known antigen for this receptor. The input lacks base qualities; no much larger clone sits a single base away. The entry originates in a study of blood T cell repertoires in COVID-19 (dated by TCRdb to 2018 to 2021). Regarding the study in general: The collaborator samples originated in the United States, Italy and Spain and spanned the acute and convalescent phases of COVID-19. The samples were drawn from the first 160 participants of the ongoing ImmuneRACE study and from 1,254 subjects provided by 6 global collaborators. Deeply sampled blood TCRbeta repertoires from subjects exposed to, actively infected with, or recovered from COVID-19 were included in the dataset. The prospective study material was composed of cDNA or gDNA derived from T cells, B-cell-depleted T cells, or PBMCs. The repertoires were released in a freely available public database intended as a resource for research on the immune response to SARS-CoV-2. Nearly every sample came with metadata listing a de-identified subject ID, COVID-19 status, age in years and sex. HLA class I and class II types, where available, came from metadata supplied by the sample provider rather than from assay-based typing.

Study-wide conclusions, independent of this receptor: How much clinical and demographic metadata was included differed by source and by participant, and the metadata was provided uncurated.

TCRbeta CDR3 regions were amplified from genomic DNA by means of the immunoSEQ Assay, a bias-controlled multiplex PCR. The study's processing was this. The number of nucleated cells in each sample was estimated from the amplification of reference gene primers within the assay. Sequence reads were collapsed and filtered to measure the absolute abundance of every unique TCRbeta CDR3 rearrangement. For each sample, productive Simpson clonality was calculated by taking the square root of Simpson's diversity index across productive rearrangements. Drawn from immuneACCESS, this table holds only the in-frame rearrangements with V and J called that TCRdb kept. Clones are partly lost; checked studies trace under half to an unresolved V gene and leave the rest unexplained. That table supplies the V and J calls and clone size; D and trimming were determined from the DNA. This sample is represented by under 250,000 clones; 85% of them were singletons. The top ten constitute just under 6.5% of the sample.

The germline V gene yields SQVTM for CDR1 and ANQGSEA for CDR2. The CDR3 contains 13 residues, cysteine and phenylalanine counted. Here the CDR3 DNA is all that survives: 39 bases in frame from base 1. Cut back by 3 bases and 0 bases, the V and J ends lie 8 bases apart. Each collaborating institution followed its own protocols to collect whole blood in K2EDTA tubes. For TCRbeta analysis, collaborators shipped samples as frozen whole blood, isolated PBMCs, or DNA extracted from either of those sample types. This sequence was found in a woman aged 55-70 years with active or convalescent COVID-19. The source material was peripheral blood. Recombination linked TRBV29-1 to TRBJ1-1; the D gene is not confidently resolved. CDR3 sequence: CSVERDMNTEAFF. The DNA sequence is given as TGCAGCGTTGAGCGCGACATGAACACTGAAGCTTTCTTT.